One and the same sample provided the 28 T cell receptor beta chains below, sequenced in a study of T-cell reconstitution after alpha-beta-depleted transplantation in children. A library of TCRbeta sequences, prepared with unique molecular identifiers, was generated. Each CDR3 protein gets one entry after TCRdb re-called the PCR reads with MiXCR. This table holds about 980,000 distinct CDR3 sequences, about 29% found once. The sample here was PBMCs, mostly from graft donor cells, taken 360 days after TCRalphabeta/CD19-depleted stem cell transplant. These receptors were obtained from a boy under two years old who had a stem cell transplant for SCID, so the T cells may come from the graft donor.

The chain has TRBV7-2 and TRBJ2-5, with D unresolved. CDR1 and CDR2 from the germline V gene are SGHTA and FQGNSA. V lost 4 bases and J lost 4, with 13 bases in between. There are 14 residues in the CDR3. The chain's CDR3 is CASSSRAAGETQYF. In DNA form, the CDR3 reads TGTGCCAGCAGCTCCCGGGCGGCAGGAGAGACCCAGTACTTC. Looking up the rest from reference TRBV7-2 and TRBJ2-5 gives the full variable domain: GAGVSQSPSNKVTEKGKDVELRCDPISGHTALYWYRQSLGQGLEFLIYFQGNSAPDKSGLPSDRFSAERTGGSVSTLTIQRTQQEDSAVYLCASSSRAAGETQYFGPGTRLLVL.

The chain joins TRBV7-2 to TRBJ2-1, with D unclear. The CDR3 length is 16 residues. The V gene lost 5 bases and the J gene lost 5 bases, with 19 bases spanning the gap. Germline CDR1 reads SGHTA; CDR2 reads FQGNSA. The CDR3 DNA sequence: TGTGCCAGCAGCGTTATCCCCCCAGCCGGCAACAATGAGCAGTTCTTC. Protein sequence: CASSVIPPAGNNEQFF. The complete variable domain, with remaining parts taken from reference TRBV7-2 and TRBJ2-1, reads GAGVSQSPSNKVTEKGKDVELRCDPISGHTALYWYRQSLGQGLEFLIYFQGNSAPDKSGLPSDRFSAERTGGSVSTLTIQRTQQEDSAVYLCASSVIPPAGNNEQFFGPGTRLTVL.

The chain combines TRBV12-3 or TRBV12-4 with TRBJ2-1; 7 nucleotides match TRBD2. The CDR3 is 17 amino acids. Trimming took 5 bases from V and 0 from J; bases not matched to a gene: 10. As DNA, the CDR3 is TGTGCCAGCAGTAAAAGCGGGACCCTTGCCTCCTACAATGAGCAGTTCTTC. Translated: CASSKSGTLASYNEQFF.

J is TRBJ1-2 and V is TRBV7-9; the match to TRBD1 covers 10 bases. The CDR3 sequence is 14 residues long. V trimming: 3 bases; J trimming: 6 bases; junction bases outside the gene matches: 4. Germline values: CDR1 SEHNR, CDR2 FQNEAQ (reference sequence). The CDR3 DNA sequence: TGTGCCAGCAGCTTCACCGGGACAGGGGATGGCTACACCTTC. Encoded protein: CASSFTGTGDGYTF.

This clonotype was counted ten times or more. The V and J genes are TRBV5-1 and TRBJ1-1, with D possibly being TRBD1 (5 bases). The CDR3 consists of 12 residues. V lost 3 bases and J 4 bases, leaving 7 bases between the germline ends. CDR1 and CDR2 from the germline V gene are SGHRS and YFSETQ. The CDR3, as DNA: TGCGCCAGCAGCTGGGGGGGCACTGAAGCTTTCTTT. Encoded protein: CASSWGGTEAFF.

The chain employs TRBV5-5 and TRBJ2-4; TRBD1 matches 10 bases. J gave up 3 bases and V 3 bases, and 9 bases lay outside the gene matches. The CDR3 is made up of 17 amino acids. CDR1 and CDR2 (germline): SGHKS, YYEKEE (reference sequence). The chain's CDR3 is CASSSFRQGAIKNIQYF. DNA for the CDR3: TGTGCCAGCAGCTCCTTTAGACAGGGGGCGATCAAAAACATTCAGTACTTC.

The V gene is TRBV5-1, the J gene TRBJ2-7, with TRBD1 identical over 9 bases. The CDR3 extends over 14 amino acids. Germline V gene data show CDR1 as SGHRS and CDR2 as YFSETQ. V lost 3 bases to trimming and J lost 4 bases; unmatched junction nucleotides: 5. The DNA of the CDR3 is TGCGCCAGCAGCTCACAGGGGGCCAGGTACGAGCAGTACTTC. Its translation is CASSSQGARYEQYF.

V usage is TRBV5-1 and J usage is TRBJ2-3; maybe TRBD1 (6 bases). Germline V gene data show CDR1 as SGHRS and CDR2 as YFSETQ. This CDR3 has 15 amino acids. The ends were cut back, 4 bases at V and 1 base at J, with 13 bases in the middle. CDR3 coding DNA: TGCGCCAGCAGCCTTACCCGGACAGGCACAGATACGCAGTATTTT. Translating it yields CASSLTRTGTDTQYF.

This clonotype was found many times. One end of the junction is discordant with germline, which a read error may explain. The chain is built from TRBV7-3 and TRBJ2-1, with 8 bases lining up with TRBD1. The V gene's germline CDR1 is SGHTA and CDR2 FQGTGA. The CDR3 runs 13 residues. The CDR3: CASSSTGGNEQFF. Here the CDR3 DNA reads TGCGCCAGCAGCTCCACAGGGGGCAATGAGCAGTTCTTC. Full variable domain (rest looked up from reference TRBV7-3 and TRBJ2-1): GAGVSQTPSNKVTEKGKYVELRCDPISGHTALYWYRQSLGQGPEFLIYFQGTGAADDSGLPNDRFFAVRPEGSVSTLKIQRTERGDSAVYLCASSSTGGNEQFFGPGTRLTVL.

The chain combines TRBV4-1 with TRBJ2-6, with 8 bases aligning to TRBD2. The CDR3 contains 17 residues. V was pared by 1 base and J by 2 bases, with 4 bases of the junction left unmatched. Germline assignment: CDR1 MGHRA and CDR2 YSYEKL. The CDR3 coding sequence is TGCGCCAGCAGCCAAGTTTCCGGGGGGGCTGGGGCCAACGTCCTGACTTTC. This codes for CASSQVSGGAGANVLTF.

This clonotype was seen only once. V usage is TRBV29-1 and J usage is TRBJ2-7; 8 positions match TRBD1. Germline lookup yields CDR1 SQVTM and CDR2 ANQGSEA. The V segment lost 6 bases and the J segment 3 bases; nucleotides outside the gene matches: 7. The CDR3 has 13 amino acids. The CDR3 bases are TGCAGCGTGGACAGACAGGGGAGCTACGAGCAGTACTTC. This gives the protein CSVDRQGSYEQYF.

This chain joins TRBV18 and TRBJ2-1, with D tentatively TRBD2 (5 bases). The CDR3 is made up of 14 amino acids. Trimming left V 3 bases short and J 2 bases short, with 8 bases between. Germline CDR1 KGHSH, CDR2 LQKENI. The CDR3 nucleotides are TGTGCCAGCTCACCGGGGAGAACCTACAATGAGCAGTTCTTC. It codes for CASSPGRTYNEQFF.

This clonotype was picked up a small number of times. This chain connects TRBV12-3 or TRBV12-4 to TRBJ2-3; the match to TRBD2 covers 10 bases. The CDR3 totals 16 residues. V shed 5 bases and J 5 bases; nucleotides not matched to a gene: 10. The CDR3 DNA follows: TGTGCCAGCAGTCTCACTAGCGGGGAGGGAGGAGATACGCAGTATTTT. It yields the protein CASSLTSGEGGDTQYF.

CDR3 loop: CSARDQGRMIPSMNTEAFF. The CDR3 bases are TGCAGTGCTAGAGATCAGGGAAGAATGATACCCTCAATGAACACTGAAGCTTTCTTT. The gene calls are TRBV20-1 and TRBJ1-1, with a tentative D call TRBD1 (5 bases). Trimming removed 0 bases from V and 0 bases from J, with 23 bases in between. This CDR3 comprises 19 residues. Germline assignment: CDR1 DFQATT and CDR2 SNEGSKA (reference sequence).

The chain has TRBV18 and TRBJ2-1, with D possibly TRBD2 on 6 matching bases. V shed 2 bases and J shed 15 bases, with 17 bases lying between them. The CDR3 is 13 residues long. Per the germline V gene, CDR1 is KGHSH and CDR2 is LQKENI. The CDR3 reads CASSPTTGGGRFF. CDR3 DNA sequence: TGTGCCAGCTCACCAACGACCGGGGGAGGACGGTTCTTC.

This chain connects TRBV18 to TRBJ2-4, with a possible D match to TRBD1 (5 bases). Germline CDR1 is KGHSH and CDR2 is LQKENI. CDR3 size: 18 residues. V gave up 2 bases and J gave up 2 bases, with 19 bases separating them. For the CDR3, the DNA is TGTGCCAGCTCACCAGGACAAGGCTTTTCGGTGTCCAAAAACATTCAGTACTTC. As protein: CASSPGQGFSVSKNIQYF.

The chain carries TRBV24-1 and TRBJ2-1, with D possibly matching TRBD1 (5 bases). The CDR3 has 13 residues. V lost 7 bases and J lost 10, with 16 bases in between. Germline lookup yields CDR1 KGHDR and CDR2 SFDVKD. Here the CDR3 DNA reads TGTGCCACCAGGGACACGGTAGTAGGGGAGCAGTTCTTC. This sequence encodes CATRDTVVGEQFF.

This clonotype was seen only once. The CDR3 sequence: CASSQGGGYSGYTF. Written as DNA, the CDR3 is TGTGCCAGCAGTCAGGGGGGGGGATACAGTGGCTACACCTTC. The J gene is TRBJ1-2, the V gene TRBV25-1; 7 bases are shared with TRBD1. With 5 bases clipped from V and 7 bases from J, the junction kept 10 bases outside the gene matches. Germline loops: CDR1 MGHDK, CDR2 SYGVNS. The CDR3 extends over 14 amino acids.

The J gene is TRBJ2-5, the V gene TRBV6-1, with 8 bases matching TRBD1. This CDR3 region has 14 residues. Trimming took 8 bases from V and 5 from J; bases not matched to a gene: 10. Looked up from germline, CDR1 is MNHNS and CDR2 is SASEGT. This chain's CDR3 is CASSSGGLGETQYF. As DNA, the CDR3 is TGTGCCAGCTCGTCAGGGGGCTTAGGGGAGACCCAGTACTTC.

This clonotype has a handful of counts. The V call is TRBV4-1, the J call TRBJ2-2, with 8 bases lining up with TRBD1. The ends lost 2 bases at V and 1 base at J; junction bases unmatched: 3. The CDR3 is made up of 16 amino acids. CDR1 and CDR2 from the germline V gene are MGHRA and YSYEKL. CDR3: CASSQPDRVNTGELFF. DNA of the CDR3: TGCGCCAGCAGCCAACCGGACAGGGTGAACACCGGGGAGCTGTTTTTT.

The rearrangement joins TRBV11-1 to TRBJ2-7; D is perhaps TRBD1 or TRBD2 (5 bases each). The CDR3 is 16 amino acids. The V end was cut by 5 bases, the J end by 0 bases, with 17 bases between. Germline V gene lookup returns CDR1 SGHAT and CDR2 FQDESV (reference sequence). The CDR3 DNA reads TGTGCCAGCAGCGAAAGAGGGGCCGCAAGCTCCTACGAGCAGTACTTC. As protein: CASSERGAASSYEQYF.

CDR3: CATGTGDYGYTF. The CDR3 DNA reads TGTGCCACCGGGACAGGCGACTATGGCTACACCTTC. V is TRBV10-3 and J is TRBJ1-2; 8 positions match TRBD1. Germline CDR1 reads ENHRY; CDR2 reads SYGVKD. V gave up 10 bases and J gave up 3 bases; unmatched junction bases: 4. The CDR3 is 12 residues long.

This clonotype was seen once. The chain employs TRBV6-2 or TRBV6-3 and TRBJ2-5, with 8 nucleotides matching TRBD2. This CDR3 spans 14 amino acids. With V trimmed by 6 bases and J by 10 bases, 13 bases remained unmatched. The germline V gene has CDR1 MNHEY and CDR2 SVGEGT. CDR3 loop: CASSHWGSGAVQYF. CDR3 coding DNA: TGTGCCAGCAGCCACTGGGGTAGCGGGGCGGTCCAGTACTTC.

The chain has TRBV5-1 and TRBJ2-5; 9 bases agree with TRBD1. The CDR3 length is 16 residues. The germline CDR1 and CDR2 sequences are SGHRS and YFSETQ. Trimming at V came to 5 bases and at J to 1 base, leaving 9 bases not matched to a gene. In DNA form, the CDR3 reads TGCGCCAGCAGAGAGGGGACAGGGACTGGCCAAGAGACCCAGTACTTC. Translation gives CASREGTGTGQETQYF.

V gene TRBV5-1 combines with J gene TRBJ1-1; D not certain. Germline assignment: CDR1 SGHRS and CDR2 YFSETQ. Trimming shortened V by 0 bases and J by 3 bases, and 18 bases separated the two germline ends. This CDR3 is 17 amino acids long. As DNA, the CDR3 is TGCGCCAGCAGCTTGGCCACGGACGGTAGATGGTACACTGAAGCTTTCTTT. Its translation is CASSLATDGRWYTEAFF.

This clonotype has only a few counts. This chain links TRBV29-1 with TRBJ1-2; D remains unclear. The CDR3 runs 13 residues. Germline V lookup: CDR1 SQVTM, CDR2 ANQGSEA. The V gene lost 5 bases and the J gene lost 0 bases, with 10 bases spanning the gap. This CDR3 reads CSVRSSANYGYTF. The CDR3 DNA is TGCAGCGTTCGATCTTCCGCTAACTATGGCTACACCTTC. Combining the CDR3 with reference TRBV29-1 and TRBJ1-2 gives the whole variable domain SAVISQKPSRDICQRGTSLTIQCQVDSQVTMMFWYRQQPGQSLTLIATANQGSEATYESGFVIDKFPISRPNLTFSTLTVSNMSPEDSSIYLCSVRSSANYGYTFGSGTRLTVV.

The sample holds many counts of this clonotype. V usage is TRBV4-1 and J usage is TRBJ1-5, with 10 bases lining up with TRBD1. Per germline, CDR1 MGHRA and CDR2 YSYEKL. The V segment lost 3 bases and the J segment 7 bases; nucleotides outside the gene matches: 6. CDR3 length: 15 amino acids. The CDR3 sequence is CASSQPGQGSQPQHF. CDR3 DNA: TGCGCCAGCAGCCAGCCGGGACAGGGGTCCCAGCCCCAGCATTTT.

There are many counts of this clonotype. This chain joins TRBV28 and TRBJ2-3; tentative D call: TRBD1 (6 bases). This CDR3 comprises 12 residues. V was clipped by 3 bases and J by 9 bases, with 10 bases between them. Germline V gives CDR1 MDHEN, CDR2 SYDVKM. CDR3 coding DNA: TGTGCCAGCAGTTTGATCAGGGGAACGCAGTATTTT. Translation gives CASSLIRGTQYF.